This T cell receptor (beta chain) stems from a study of blood T cell repertoires in COVID-19. V was shortened by 0 bases and J by 4 bases, with 19 bases between the two germline ends. The CDR3 covers 17 residues. In germline, CDR1 is SGHDT, CDR2 YYEEEE. Original data processing: Researchers report that nucleated cell counts were estimated from reference gene primer amplification. Here immunoSEQ multiplex PCR was the method, and the copy in TCRdb shows in-frame clones only, minus some. Clone size and the V and J calls come from that table; the DNA yielded D and trimming. The table lists under 150,000 clones, around 84% of them singletons.

The V call is TRBV5-6, the J call TRBJ1-2; D may be TRBD1 (5 bases). What was sequenced was peripheral blood. This TCR came from a woman of 80 years or more with acute or convalescent COVID-19. The CDR3 reads CASSLVFGDYVSYGYTF. CDR3 sequence (DNA): TGTGCCAGCAGCTTGGTTTTTGGGGACTACGTGTCCTATGGCTACACCTTC.